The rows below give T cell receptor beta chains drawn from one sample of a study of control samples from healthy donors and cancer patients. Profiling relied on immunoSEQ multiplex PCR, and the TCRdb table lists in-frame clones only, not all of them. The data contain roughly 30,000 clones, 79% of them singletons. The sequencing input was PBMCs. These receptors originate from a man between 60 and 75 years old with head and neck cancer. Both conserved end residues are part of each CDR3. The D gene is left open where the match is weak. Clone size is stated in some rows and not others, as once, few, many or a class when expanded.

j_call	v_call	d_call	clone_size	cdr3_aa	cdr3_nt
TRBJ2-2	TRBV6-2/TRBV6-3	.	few	CASSYEEFSTGELFF	TGTGCCAGCAGTTACGAGGAGTTCAGTACCGGGGAGCTGTTTTTT
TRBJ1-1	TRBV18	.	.	CASSPDRSEAFF	TGTGCCAGCTCACCTGACAGGTCTGAAGCTTTCTTT
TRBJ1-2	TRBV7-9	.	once	CASSETGSRGYTF	TGTGCCAGCAGCGAAACAGGTTCCAGGGGCTACACCTTC
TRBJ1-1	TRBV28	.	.	CASTVNTEAFF	TGTGCCAGCACAGTGAACACTGAAGCTTTCTTT
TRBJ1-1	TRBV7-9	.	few	CASSFQAQNTEAFF	TGTGCCAGCAGCTTCCAGGCTCAGAACACTGAAGCTTTCTTT
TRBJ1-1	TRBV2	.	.	CASKKGTDRAEAFF	TGTGCCAGCAAAAAGGGGACCGACCGCGCTGAAGCTTTCTTT
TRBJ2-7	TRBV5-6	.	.	CASSLAWGASSSYEQYF	TGTGCCAGCAGCTTGGCCTGGGGGGCCTCCAGCTCCTACGAGCAGTACTTC
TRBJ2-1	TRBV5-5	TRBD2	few	CASSLGLAVYNEQFF	TGTGCCAGCAGCCTGGGACTAGCAGTCTACAATGAGCAGTTCTTC
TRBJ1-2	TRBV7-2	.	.	CASSLGTANYGYTF	TGTGCCAGCAGCTTAGGGACAGCTAACTATGGCTACACCTTC
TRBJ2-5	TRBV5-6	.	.	CASSSRTSFQETQYF	TGTGCCAGCAGCTCACGGACCTCCTTCCAAGAGACCCAGTACTTC